This passage covers 20 T cell receptor beta chains from one sample sequenced in a study of read filtering for tumor transcriptome and immune sequencing. This library used approximately 390 ng RNA and molecular barcoded adaptors spanning alpha/delta and beta/gamma chains. TCRdb itself ran the reads through MiXCR, one entry per CDR3 protein. The sample carries about 19,000 distinct CDR3 sequences, around 21% recorded once. Sample: a population of CD138-negative cells sorted from bone marrow. The receptors here all came from a donor at least 40 years old with multiple myeloma.

Worth noting for this clonotype: Because it lacks the conserved phenylalanine or tryptophan at the end, this CDR3 is likely a read error. J is TRBJ2-1 and V is TRBV19; D unresolved. This CDR3 has 11 residues. Germline V CDR1 and CDR2: LNHDA, SQIVND (reference sequence). V lost 6 bases to trimming and J lost 5 bases, with 5 bases between them. DNA of the CDR3: TGTGCCAGTAGCCGAAACAATGAGCAGTTCATC. It specifies CASSRNNEQFI.

This clonotype is termed medium-sized (0.01 to 0.1%). The chain carries TRBV6-5 and TRBJ2-1; the D gene is possibly TRBD2 (6 bases). The CDR3 extends over 16 amino acids. V lost 0 bases to trimming and J lost 5 bases, with 14 bases between them. Germline-derived CDR1 and CDR2 are MNHEY and SVGAGI. CDR3 coding DNA: TGTGCCAGCAGTTACTCGGTGGAGGGGAGGCACAATGAGCAGTTCTTC. Translated, it gives CASSYSVEGRHNEQFF.

This clonotype was seen a handful of times. The chain uses TRBV29-1 and TRBJ1-2; TRBD1 matches at 7 bases. CDR3 length: 14 amino acids. CDR1 is SQVTM and CDR2 is ANQGSEA in the germline V gene. Germline trimming cut 7 bases from V and 3 bases from J; bases unmatched to any gene: 11. The CDR3, as DNA: TGCAGCGCGGAAGCCAGGGACAGCCACTATGGCTACACCTTC. Translation: CSAEARDSHYGYTF.

There are many counts of this clonotype. This chain connects TRBV6-2 or TRBV6-3 to TRBJ2-1; TRBD2 matches 8 bases. The germline V gene has CDR1 MNHEY and CDR2 SVGEGT. V trimming: 6 bases; J trimming: 6 bases; junction bases outside the gene matches: 10. The CDR3 is 15 amino acids. The CDR3 nucleotides are TGTGCCAGCAGCCCACTAGCGGTACGCCCCAATGAGCAGTTCTTC. Its protein product is CASSPLAVRPNEQFF.

This clonotype was observed at least ten times. The gene calls are TRBV29-1 and TRBJ1-5; 7 bases align to TRBD1. This CDR3 spans 13 amino acids. Per the germline V gene, CDR1 is SQVTM and CDR2 is ANQGSEA. The ends lost 5 bases at V and 7 bases at J; junction bases unmatched: 8. DNA of the CDR3: TGCAGCGTTTCTACAGGGGAAAGGCAGCCCCAGCATTTT. Encoded protein: CSVSTGERQPQHF.

This chain uses TRBV28 with TRBJ2-7, with D unresolved. This CDR3 has 13 residues. V lost 5 bases, J lost 12 bases, and 20 bases lay in between. CDR1 MDHEN and CDR2 SYDVKM come from the germline V gene. CDR3 residues: CASSPPFRSLPYF. The CDR3 DNA reads as TGTGCCAGCAGTCCCCCTTTCCGGAGCCTCCCGTACTTC.

This clonotype has ten or more counts. V is TRBV6-6 and J is TRBJ2-1, with TRBD2 matching over 11 bases. There are 17 residues in the CDR3. Per germline, CDR1 MNHNY and CDR2 SVGAGI (reference sequence). V lost 5 bases to trimming and J lost 5 bases; unmatched junction nucleotides: 11. CDR3: CASSNPTGLAEHNEQFF. For the CDR3, the DNA is TGTGCCAGCAGTAATCCGACGGGACTAGCGGAGCACAATGAGCAGTTCTTC.

Remarks on this clonotype: At one boundary the junction diverges from the germline segment, which might be a read error. The chain couples TRBV29-1 to TRBJ2-5; no clear D gene. In germline, CDR1 is SQVTM, CDR2 ANQGSEA. There are 12 residues in the CDR3. The CDR3 sequence: CSVEGGGETRYF. CDR3 DNA: TGCAGCGTTGAAGGGGGTGGAGAGACCCGGTACTTC.

This clonotype was found many times. This chain joins TRBV14 and TRBJ1-1; no clear D gene. V lost 4 bases to trimming and J lost 4 bases, with 16 bases between them. Germline CDR1 and CDR2: SGHDN and FVKESK. CDR3 size: 15 residues. The CDR3 region is CASSLGPGGSTEAFF. The CDR3 nucleotides read TGTGCCAGCAGCCTCGGGCCGGGTGGAAGCACTGAAGCTTTCTTT.

The gene calls are TRBV28 and TRBJ2-5; 7 bases map to TRBD1. This CDR3 comprises 13 residues. Trimming at V came to 6 bases and at J to 4 bases, leaving 5 bases not matched to a gene. Germline CDR1 MDHEN, CDR2 SYDVKM. The CDR3 DNA sequence: TGTGCCAGCAGGGAGACAGGGATAGAGACCCAGTACTTC. Amino acids: CASRETGIETQYF.

By proportion, this clonotype is medium-sized. This chain uses TRBV10-2 with TRBJ1-3; D might be TRBD1 (5 bases). The V end was cut by 6 bases, the J end by 0 bases, with 15 bases between. Germline V gene lookup returns CDR1 WSHSY and CDR2 SAAADI. The CDR3 is 16 residues long. The CDR3 loop reads CASSPAGRASGNTIYF. For the CDR3, the DNA is TGCGCCAGCAGCCCGGCAGGGAGGGCCTCTGGAAACACCATATATTTT.

The table lists this clonotype with many counts. The chain joins TRBV29-1 to TRBJ2-3, with 9 bases fitting TRBD2. From germline, CDR1 is SQVTM and CDR2 ANQGSEA. Trimming cost V 5 bases and J 4 bases; bases outside gene matches: 16. CDR3 length: 17 amino acids. CDR3 in DNA: TGCAGCGTTCCCGAGGGGGTAGCGGGAGAGGGCGCAGATACGCAGTATTTT. Amino acid sequence: CSVPEGVAGEGADTQYF.

This clonotype was counted at least ten times. The chain combines TRBV6-5 with TRBJ2-1; 10 nucleotides align to TRBD2. Germline loops: CDR1 MNHEY, CDR2 SVGAGI. The ends lost 6 bases at V and 4 bases at J; junction bases unmatched: 6. The CDR3 totals 15 residues. CDR3 sequence (DNA): TGTGCCAGCAGCCCAGGGACTAGCGATTACAATGAGCAGTTCTTC. It encodes CASSPGTSDYNEQFF.

This clonotype has a count of ten or more. The gene calls are TRBV19 and TRBJ2-5; 7 nucleotides agree with TRBD2. The CDR3 loop spans 15 amino acids. Looked up from germline, CDR1 is LNHDA and CDR2 is SQIVND (reference sequence). V was clipped by 0 bases and J by 6 bases; unmatched bases: 7. CDR3 DNA: TGTGCCAGTAGTATAGAGGGAGGGCCTGGGAAGACCCAGTACTTC. This encodes CASSIEGGPGKTQYF.

This clonotype has ten or more counts. The V gene is TRBV28, the J gene TRBJ2-7, with 12 bases fitting TRBD2. CDR1 is MDHEN, CDR2 SYDVKM, per germline. This CDR3 is built from 15 residues. V lost 4 bases to trimming and J lost 8 bases; unmatched junction nucleotides: 9. The DNA for the CDR3 is TGTGCCAGCAGTTACTCGACTAGCGGGAGTCTGAAGCAGTACTTC. It is translated as CASSYSTSGSLKQYF.

Worth noting for this clonotype: A read error is possible here, since a much larger clone lies one base away. The chain couples TRBV15 to TRBJ2-1; TRBD2 agrees at 7 bases. The CDR3 is made up of 13 amino acids. The germline V gene has CDR1 LNHNV and CDR2 YYDKDF (reference sequence). J gave up 8 bases and V 9 bases, and 10 bases lay outside the gene matches. In DNA form, the CDR3 reads TGTGCCACAAACCACCCTAGCGGTTATGAGCAGTTCTTC. It specifies CATNHPSGYEQFF. The whole variable domain, filled in from reference TRBV15 and TRBJ2-1, reads DAMVIQNPRYQVTQFGKPVTLSCSQTLNHNVMYWYQQKSSQAPKLLFHYYDKDFNNEADTPDNFQSRRPNTSFCFLDIRSPGLGDTAMYLCATNHPSGYEQFFGPGTRLTVL.

By share of the sample, this clonotype is large. The V and J genes are TRBV11-1 and TRBJ1-1, with D tentatively TRBD1 (6 bases). The V gene lost 5 bases and the J gene lost 0 bases, with 19 bases spanning the gap. The germline V gene encodes CDR1 SGHAT and CDR2 FQDESV (reference sequence). The length of the CDR3 is 17 residues. CDR3 DNA sequence: TGTGCCAGCAGCAACCCCGGGACACTCCCGATGAACACTGAAGCTTTCTTT. Translated: CASSNPGTLPMNTEAFF.

This clonotype was seen only a few times. The V call is TRBV20-1, the J call TRBJ2-2; weak D call: TRBD2 (6 bases). The germline CDR1 and CDR2 sequences are DFQATT and SNEGSKA (reference sequence). The CDR3 runs 14 residues. V lost 3 bases and J 4 bases, leaving 12 bases between the germline ends. The CDR3 is CSASDPGGTGELFF. The CDR3 nucleotides are TGCAGTGCTAGTGACCCCGGGGGCACCGGGGAGCTGTTTTTT.

In regard to this clonotype: A junction boundary mismatches the germline segment, possibly from a read error. V gene TRBV4-3 combines with J gene TRBJ2-6; D may be TRBD2 (6 bases). The CDR3 sequence is 20 residues long. CDR1 and CDR2 (germline): LGHNA, YSLEER. The CDR3 DNA follows: TGCGCCAGCAGCCAAGACGGGCCGGCAGGGAGGTTCTCTGGGGCCAACCTCCTGACTTTC. Its protein is CASSQDGPAGRFSGANLLTF.

This clonotype was detected many times. The chain is built from TRBV28 and TRBJ1-5; D is undetermined. From germline, CDR1 is MDHEN and CDR2 SYDVKM. This CDR3 is built from 10 residues. V dropped 8 bases and J dropped 4 bases, with 3 bases sitting between them. CDR3 loop: CASVNQPQHF. Here the CDR3 DNA reads TGTGCCAGCGTGAATCAGCCCCAGCATTTT.